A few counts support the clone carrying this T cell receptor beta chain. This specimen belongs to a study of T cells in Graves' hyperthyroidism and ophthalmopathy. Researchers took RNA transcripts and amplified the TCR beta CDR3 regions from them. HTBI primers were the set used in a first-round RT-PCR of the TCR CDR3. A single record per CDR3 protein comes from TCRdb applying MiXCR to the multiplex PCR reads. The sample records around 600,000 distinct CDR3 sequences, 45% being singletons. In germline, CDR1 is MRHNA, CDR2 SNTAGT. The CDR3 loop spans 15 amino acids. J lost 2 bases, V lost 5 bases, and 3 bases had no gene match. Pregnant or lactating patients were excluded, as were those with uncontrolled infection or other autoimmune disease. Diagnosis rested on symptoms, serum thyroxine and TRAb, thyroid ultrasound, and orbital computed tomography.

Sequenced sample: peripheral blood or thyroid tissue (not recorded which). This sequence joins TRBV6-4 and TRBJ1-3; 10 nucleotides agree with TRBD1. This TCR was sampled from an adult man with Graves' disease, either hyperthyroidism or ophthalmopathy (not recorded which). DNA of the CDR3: TGTGCCAGCAGTAAGGGACAGGGGACTGGAAACACCATATATTTT. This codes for CASSKGQGTGNTIYF.